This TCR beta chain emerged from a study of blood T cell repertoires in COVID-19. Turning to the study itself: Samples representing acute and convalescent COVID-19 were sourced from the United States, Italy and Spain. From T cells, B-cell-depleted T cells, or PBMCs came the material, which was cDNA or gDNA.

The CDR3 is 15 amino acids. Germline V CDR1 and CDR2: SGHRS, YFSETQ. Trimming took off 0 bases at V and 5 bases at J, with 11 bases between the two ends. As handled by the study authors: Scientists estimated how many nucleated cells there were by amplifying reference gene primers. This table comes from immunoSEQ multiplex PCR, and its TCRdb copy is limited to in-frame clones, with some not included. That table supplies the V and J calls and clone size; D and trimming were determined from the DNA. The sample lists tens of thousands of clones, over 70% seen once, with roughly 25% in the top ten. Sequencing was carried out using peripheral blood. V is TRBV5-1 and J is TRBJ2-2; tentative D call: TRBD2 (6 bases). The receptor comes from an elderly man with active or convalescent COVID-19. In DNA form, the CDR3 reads TGCGCCAGCAGCTTGGGTGCGGGGCCAACCGGGGAGCTGTTTTTT. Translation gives CASSLGAGPTGELFF.